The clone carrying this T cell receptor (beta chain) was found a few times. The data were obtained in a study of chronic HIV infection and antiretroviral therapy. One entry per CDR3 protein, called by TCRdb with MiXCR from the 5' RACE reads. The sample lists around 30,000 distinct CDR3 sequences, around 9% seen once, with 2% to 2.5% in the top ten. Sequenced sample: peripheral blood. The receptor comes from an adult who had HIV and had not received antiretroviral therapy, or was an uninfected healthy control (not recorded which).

The CDR3 loop is CASSRAGTEQETQYF. The CDR3 region has the DNA TGTGCCAGCAGCCGCGCCGGGACAGAACAAGAGACCCAGTACTTC. The chain recombines TRBV7-9 with TRBJ2-5; the match to TRBD1 covers 7 bases. This CDR3 has 15 amino acids. The V segment lost 5 bases and the J segment 2 bases; nucleotides outside the gene matches: 8. Germline V gene sequence: CDR1 SEHNR, CDR2 FQNEAQ (reference sequence).